This paragraph covers one TCR beta chain sequence. What it binds is not known. This CDR3 has 15 amino acids. Germline loops: CDR1 SGHNT, CDR2 YYREEE (reference sequence). V shed 1 base and J 7 bases; nucleotides not matched to a gene: 9. The data were produced by immunoSEQ multiplex PCR, yet TCRdb's version contains in-frame clones alone and is incomplete. The sample contains around 15,000 clones, roughly 78% of which appear only once. The data were obtained in a study of OX40 agonist ivuxolimab in advanced cancers. Study context: Patients were given ivuxolimab, an antibody that agonizes OX40 (CD134). General study results and limits: At 0.1 to 3.0 mg/kg, CD4+ and CD8+ blood T cells expanded clonally by week 6.

Blood samples were obtained at baseline, cycle 4 day 1, and cycle 7 day 1. The sequencing used CD4+ or CD8+ T cells sorted from blood, collected in a trial of the OX40 agonist ivuxolimab. V and J are TRBV5-4 and TRBJ1-1; 8 bases line up with TRBD1. This sequence originates from an adult with an advanced solid tumor such as melanoma, head and neck, liver or kidney cancer. CDR3 bases: TGTGCCAGCAGCTTGTTGGCAGGGGGCGTCGGTGAAGCTTTCTTT. It is translated as CASSLLAGGVGEAFF.